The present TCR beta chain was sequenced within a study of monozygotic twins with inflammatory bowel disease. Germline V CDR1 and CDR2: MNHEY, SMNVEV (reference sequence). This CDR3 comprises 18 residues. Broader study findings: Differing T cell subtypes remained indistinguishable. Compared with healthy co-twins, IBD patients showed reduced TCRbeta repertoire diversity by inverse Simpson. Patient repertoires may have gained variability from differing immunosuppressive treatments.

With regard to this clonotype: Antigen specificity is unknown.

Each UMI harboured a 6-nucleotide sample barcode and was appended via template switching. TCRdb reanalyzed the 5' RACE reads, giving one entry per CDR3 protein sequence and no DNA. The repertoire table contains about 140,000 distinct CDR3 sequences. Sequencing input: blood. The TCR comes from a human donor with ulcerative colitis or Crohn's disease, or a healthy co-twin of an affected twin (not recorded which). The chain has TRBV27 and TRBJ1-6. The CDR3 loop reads CASTIGRGIGSYNSPLHF.